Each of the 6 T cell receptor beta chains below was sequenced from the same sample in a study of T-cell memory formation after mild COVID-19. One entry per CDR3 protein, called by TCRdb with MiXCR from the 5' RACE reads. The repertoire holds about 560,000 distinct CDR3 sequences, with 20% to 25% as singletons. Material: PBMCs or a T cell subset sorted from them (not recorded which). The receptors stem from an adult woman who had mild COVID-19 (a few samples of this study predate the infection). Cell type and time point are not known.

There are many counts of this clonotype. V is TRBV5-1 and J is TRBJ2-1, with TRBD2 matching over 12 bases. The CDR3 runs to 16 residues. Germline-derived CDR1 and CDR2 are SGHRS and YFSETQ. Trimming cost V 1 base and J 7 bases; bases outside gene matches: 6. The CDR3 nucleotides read TGCGCCAGCAGCTTGCGCCTAGCGGGGGGGCCTAATGAGCAGTTCTTC. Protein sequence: CASSLRLAGGPNEQFF.

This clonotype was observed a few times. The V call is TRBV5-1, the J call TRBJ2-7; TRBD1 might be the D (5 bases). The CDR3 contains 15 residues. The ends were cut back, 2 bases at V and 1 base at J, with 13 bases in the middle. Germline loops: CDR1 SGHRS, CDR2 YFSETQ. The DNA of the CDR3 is TGCGCCAGCAGCTTACCCGGCGGACAATCCTACGAGCAGTACTTC. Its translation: CASSLPGGQSYEQYF. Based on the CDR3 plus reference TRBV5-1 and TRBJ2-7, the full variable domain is KAGVTQTPRYLIKTRGQQVTLSCSPISGHRSVSWYQQTPGQGLQFLFEYFSETQRNKGNFPGRFSGRQFSNSRSEMNVSTLELGDSALYLCASSLPGGQSYEQYFGPGTRLTVT.

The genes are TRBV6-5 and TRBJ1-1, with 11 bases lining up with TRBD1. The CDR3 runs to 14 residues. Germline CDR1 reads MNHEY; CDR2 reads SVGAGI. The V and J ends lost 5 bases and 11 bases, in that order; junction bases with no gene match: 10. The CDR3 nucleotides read TGTGCCAGCAGTCGCCCAGGACAGGGGGCTTTTGCTTTCTTT. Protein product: CASSRPGQGAFAFF.

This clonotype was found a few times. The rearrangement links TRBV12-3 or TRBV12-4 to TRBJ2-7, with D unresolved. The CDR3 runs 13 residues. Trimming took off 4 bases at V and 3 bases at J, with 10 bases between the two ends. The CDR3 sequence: CASSSESGYEQYF. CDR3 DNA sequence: TGTGCCAGCAGTTCAGAATCAGGCTACGAGCAGTACTTC.

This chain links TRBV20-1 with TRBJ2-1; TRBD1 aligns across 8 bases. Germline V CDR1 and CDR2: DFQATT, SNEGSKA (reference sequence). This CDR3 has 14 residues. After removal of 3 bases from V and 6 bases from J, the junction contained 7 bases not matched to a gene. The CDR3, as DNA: TGCAGTGCTAGGGGGACAGGTGGGGCCAATGAGCAGTTCTTC. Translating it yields CSARGTGGANEQFF.

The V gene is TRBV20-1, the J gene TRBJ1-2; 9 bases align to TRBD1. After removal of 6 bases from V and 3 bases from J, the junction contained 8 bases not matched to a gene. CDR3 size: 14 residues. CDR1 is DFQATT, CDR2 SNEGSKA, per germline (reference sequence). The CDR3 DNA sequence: TGCAGTGCAAAACCGGGACAGGGATACTATGGCTACACCTTC. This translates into CSAKPGQGYYGYTF.